These 10 T cell receptor beta chains came from one sample sequenced in a study of spatial heterogeneity in lung cancer. TCRdb reprocessed the 5' RACE reads via MiXCR and lists one record per CDR3 protein. Here the sample spans about 52,000 distinct CDR3 sequences, around 7.7% being singletons. The time point here: blood at routine non-recurrence follow-up after resection. Without sorting, whole RNA was sequenced from tumor, nontumor lung or frozen PBMC. The sample in question was PBMCs, obtained at follow-up. Receptor source: a female donor with early-stage non-small cell lung cancer.

This clonotype was found many times. This chain joins TRBV9 and TRBJ2-2; D may be TRBD1 (6 bases). Germline-derived CDR1 and CDR2 are SGDLS and YYNGEE. Between the trimmed V and J ends, which lost 6 bases and 2 bases, there was a span of 11 bases. This CDR3 comprises 14 residues. The CDR3 nucleotides are TGTGCCAGCAACATACAGGGAAACACCGGGGAGCTGTTTTTT. As protein: CASNIQGNTGELFF.

This clonotype was picked up many times. The rearrangement links TRBV7-2 to TRBJ1-1, with unresolved D. Germline V lookup: CDR1 SGHTA, CDR2 FQGNSA. The germline V and J ends were trimmed by 3 bases and 1 base, with 12 bases remaining between them. This CDR3 is 15 amino acids long. The CDR3 region is CASSFRKYTNTEAFF. In DNA form, the CDR3 reads TGTGCCAGCAGCTTCCGAAAGTACACGAACACTGAAGCTTTCTTT.

This chain joins TRBV6-2 or TRBV6-3 and TRBJ1-5, with 9 nucleotides matching TRBD1. Germline CDR1 and CDR2: MNHEY and SVGEGT. This CDR3 region has 14 residues. Losses at the gene ends were 5 bases for V and 2 bases for J; bases not matched to a gene: 1. The CDR3 nucleotides are TGTGCCAGCAGTACAGGGGGCGGCAATCAGCCCCAGCATTTT. Residues: CASSTGGGNQPQHF.

This clonotype has a count of ten or more. The chain couples TRBV27 to TRBJ2-2, with 7 positions matching TRBD1. The CDR3 sequence is 16 residues long. V was pared by 2 bases and J by 2 bases, with 5 bases of the junction left unmatched. Germline V gene sequence: CDR1 MNHEY, CDR2 SMNVEV (reference sequence). CDR3 in DNA: TGTGCCAGCAGTTTACAGGGACAGATCAACACCGGGGAGCTGTTTTTT. Translation: CASSLQGQINTGELFF.

This clonotype was counted many times. The chain is built from TRBV6-2 or TRBV6-3 and TRBJ1-1, with unresolved D. This CDR3 is built from 14 residues. Trimming left V 7 bases short and J 5 bases short, with 17 bases between. Germline lookup yields CDR1 MNHEY and CDR2 SVGEGT. CDR3 protein: CASTETAGRTEAFF. CDR3 bases: TGTGCCAGCACTGAGACGGCAGGCAGGACTGAAGCTTTCTTT.

This clonotype was counted ten times or more. The gene calls are TRBV24-1 and TRBJ2-1; either TRBD1 or TRBD2 may supply D (5 bases each). The CDR3 has 13 residues. The germline CDR1 and CDR2 sequences are KGHDR and SFDVKD. V gave up 9 bases and J gave up 1 base, with 9 bases separating them. CDR3 loop: CATGDGSYNEQFF. Written as DNA, the CDR3 is TGTGCCACCGGGGACGGATCCTACAATGAGCAGTTCTTC.

This clonotype was observed a few times. J is TRBJ1-1 and V is TRBV13; TRBD1 matches at 8 bases. Germline loops: CDR1 PRHDT, CDR2 FYEKMQ (reference sequence). The V and J ends lost 5 bases and 2 bases, in that order; junction bases with no gene match: 7. This CDR3 has 15 residues. The CDR3 DNA reads TGTGCCAGCAGCCTCTATACAGGGGGAAACACTGAAGCTTTCTTT. It codes for CASSLYTGGNTEAFF. Supplemented by reference TRBV13 and TRBJ1-1, the full variable domain reads AAGVIQSPRHLIKEKRETATLKCYPIPRHDTVYWYQQGPGQDPQFLISFYEKMQSDKGSIPDRFSAQQFSDYHSELNMSSLELGDSALYFCASSLYTGGNTEAFFGQGTRLTVV.

V and J are TRBV6-1 and TRBJ1-5; TRBD1 might be the D (6 bases). Trimming removed 10 bases at V and 0 bases at J, with 19 bases between. Germline V gene data show CDR1 as MNHNS and CDR2 as SASEGT. This CDR3 comprises 16 residues. The CDR3 loop is CATKERGGISNQPQHF. The CDR3 bases are TGTGCCACCAAGGAAAGAGGGGGTATTAGCAATCAGCCCCAGCATTTT.

The table lists this clonotype with many counts. This sequence joins TRBV7-2 and TRBJ2-1, with 7 bases matching TRBD1. Unmatched junction bases numbered 5, after V lost 5 bases and J lost 7 bases. Germline assignment: CDR1 SGHTA and CDR2 FQGNSA. This CDR3 spans 13 amino acids. CDR3 protein: CASSRDRVNEQFF. DNA of the CDR3: TGTGCCAGCAGCCGTGACAGGGTTAATGAGCAGTTCTTC.

This clonotype was seen repeatedly, ten times or more. The chain combines TRBV2 with TRBJ1-6; a possible D gene is TRBD1 (6 bases). The CDR3 spans 15 residues. Trimming removed 3 bases from V and 0 bases from J, with 6 bases in between. CDR1 is SNHLY, CDR2 FYNNEI, per germline. The CDR3 DNA follows: TGTGCCAGCAGTGAGGACAGCTCCTATAATTCACCCCTCCACTTT. This encodes CASSEDSSYNSPLHF.